This paragraph reports one T cell receptor beta chain. This sample was included in a study of blood T cell repertoires in COVID-19. On the study more broadly: Nucleic acid was either cDNA or gDNA, and it came from T cells, B-cell-depleted T cells, or PBMCs.

Sequencing used immunoSEQ multiplex PCR; TCRdb keeps in-frame clones, though not all of them. The sample holds some 340,000 clones; about 89% are singletons and the top ten take roughly 5.2%. The CDR3 contains 11 residues. Germline-derived CDR1 and CDR2 are SQVTM and ANQGSEA. Trimming cost V 4 bases and J 3 bases, with 6 bases left between them. The chain uses TRBV29-1 and TRBJ1-2, with D uncertain. The sample consisted of PBMCs or T cells enriched from blood (not recorded which). The sequence derives from a woman aged 25-40 years who had recovered from COVID-19. This chain's CDR3 is CSVGEDYGYTF. The CDR3 DNA reads as TGCAGCGTTGGGGAGGACTATGGCTACACCTTC.